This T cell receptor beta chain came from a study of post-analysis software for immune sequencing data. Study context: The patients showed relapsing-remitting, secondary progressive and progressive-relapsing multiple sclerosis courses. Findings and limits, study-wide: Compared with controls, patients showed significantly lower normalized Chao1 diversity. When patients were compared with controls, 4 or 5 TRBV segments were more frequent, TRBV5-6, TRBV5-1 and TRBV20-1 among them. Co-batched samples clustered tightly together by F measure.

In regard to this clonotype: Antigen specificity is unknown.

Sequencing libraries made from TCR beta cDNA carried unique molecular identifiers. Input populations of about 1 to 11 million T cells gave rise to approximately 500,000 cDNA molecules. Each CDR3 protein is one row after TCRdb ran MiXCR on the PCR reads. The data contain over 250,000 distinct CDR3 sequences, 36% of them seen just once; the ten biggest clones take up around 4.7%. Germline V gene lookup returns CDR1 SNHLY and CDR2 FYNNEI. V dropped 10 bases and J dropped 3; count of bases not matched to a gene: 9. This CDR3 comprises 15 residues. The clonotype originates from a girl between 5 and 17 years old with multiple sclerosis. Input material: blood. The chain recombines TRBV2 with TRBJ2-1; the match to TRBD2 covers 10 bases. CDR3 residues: CANRLLAGSYNEQFF. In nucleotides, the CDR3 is TGTGCCAACAGATTACTAGCGGGGAGCTACAATGAGCAGTTCTTC.